This T cell receptor beta chain appears in the sequencing data of a study of CD8 T cells in ankylosing spondylitis. Study results and limitations: Significant enrichment of disease-linked clones was reportedly seen in matched ankylosing spondylitis synovial fluid. The disease-linked clones had a CD8+ phenotype and low blood frequencies.

In its sample, this clonotype was seen many times. No antigen is known for it. Construction of TCR beta libraries was performed using quantitative 5'-RACE with molecular barcodes. TCRdb redid the calling of the 5' RACE reads with MiXCR, one entry per CDR3 protein. The sample lists 100,000 to 150,000 distinct CDR3 sequences, over 7% occurring once. Germline lookup yields CDR1 SGHTA and CDR2 FQGNSA. The junction had 5 bases not matched to a gene; V was cut back by 0 bases and J by 4 bases. This CDR3 region has 17 residues. The source material was blood, either unsorted or a sorted T cell fraction (not recorded which). The source is a male donor with ankylosing spondylitis or in good health (not recorded which). V is TRBV7-2 and J is TRBJ2-1, with 11 bases fitting TRBD2. CDR3 in DNA: TGTGCCAGCAGCTTAGCTAGCGGGAGGGGTATATACAATGAGCAGTTCTTC. This sequence encodes CASSLASGRGIYNEQFF.